What follows are 25 T cell receptor beta chains derived from one specimen sequenced in a study of blood T cell repertoires in COVID-19. The data were produced by immunoSEQ multiplex PCR, yet TCRdb's version contains in-frame clones alone and is incomplete. The profile shows around 58,000 clones, 70% to 90% of them singletons. Input material: PBMCs or T cells enriched from blood (not recorded which). These receptors all come from a woman in her thirties or forties with acute COVID-19.

This clone was counted once. The V call is TRBV11-2, the J call TRBJ2-7; D may be TRBD2 (6 bases). The V end was cut by 5 bases, the J end by 1 base, with 15 bases between. CDR1 is SGHAT and CDR2 is FQNNGV in the germline V gene. CDR3 length: 15 residues. The CDR3 DNA follows: TGTGCCAGCAGCCCCCTGTGGAGGGGTTCCTACGAGCAGTACTTC. Its protein is CASSPLWRGSYEQYF.

This clone was picked up one time. The genes are TRBV2 and TRBJ2-1; 15 bases are a match to TRBD2. The germline CDR1 and CDR2 sequences are SNHLY and FYNNEI. V was pared by 0 bases and J by 9 bases, with 3 bases of the junction left unmatched. There are 16 residues in the CDR3. The CDR3 DNA reads as TGTGCCAGCAGTGAAGCGAGGGGACTAGCGGGAGGTGAGCAGTTCTTC. Translation gives CASSEARGLAGGEQFF.

In its sample, this clone was seen once. The V call is TRBV5-1, the J call TRBJ1-6, with a tentative D call TRBD1 (5 bases). The CDR3 loop spans 16 amino acids. V was clipped by 0 bases and J by 2 bases, with 9 bases between them. The germline gives CDR1 SGHRS, CDR2 YFSETQ. The CDR3 spells CASSLEGRTYNSPLHF. In nucleotides, the CDR3 is TGCGCCAGCAGCTTGGAGGGGAGGACCTATAATTCACCCCTCCACTTT.

V and J are TRBV7-2 and TRBJ1-1; possible D gene TRBD1, 6 bases. This CDR3 contains 13 residues. The germline gives CDR1 SGHTA, CDR2 FQGNSA. The V end was cut by 5 bases, the J end by 4 bases, with 11 bases between. The CDR3 sequence: CASSIVRGTEAFF. The CDR3 DNA follows: TGTGCCAGCAGCATCGTCAGGGGCACTGAAGCTTTCTTT.

This chain joins TRBV6-2 or TRBV6-3 and TRBJ2-3; weak D call: TRBD1 (6 bases). The CDR3 length is 12 residues. V was shortened by 4 bases and J by 7 bases, with 9 bases between the two germline ends. Germline V gene lookup returns CDR1 MNHEY and CDR2 SVGEGT. CDR3 DNA: TGTGCCAGCAGTTTCAGGGGAAATACGCAGTATTTT. Protein product: CASSFRGNTQYF.

The V and J genes are TRBV7-8 and TRBJ2-3, with 11 bases aligning to TRBD1. V lost 4 bases, J lost 4 bases, and 4 bases stayed unmatched. This CDR3 has 15 residues. CDR1 and CDR2 from the germline V gene are SGHVS and FQNEAQ. The CDR3: CASSSRTGGADTQYF. The DNA for the CDR3 is TGTGCCAGCAGCTCCCGGACAGGGGGCGCAGATACGCAGTATTTT.

The rearrangement uses TRBV11-2 and TRBJ2-5; the D gene is possibly TRBD1 (6 bases). In germline, CDR1 is SGHAT, CDR2 FQNNGV. This CDR3 region has 14 residues. With 3 bases removed from V and 1 base from J, the gap between germline ends came to 9 bases. The CDR3 DNA is TGTGCCAGCAGCTTGCTGGGGGCCCAAGAGACCCAGTACTTC. Its protein is CASSLLGAQETQYF.

This clone was seen only once. The chain has TRBV6-4 and TRBJ1-5; D uncertain. The CDR3 loop spans 13 amino acids. Looked up from germline, CDR1 is MRHNA and CDR2 is SNTAGT. Trimming cost V 5 bases and J 0 bases, with 5 bases left between them. The CDR3 region has the DNA TGTGCCAGCAGTATAGATAGCAATCAGCCCCAGCATTTT. This gives the protein CASSIDSNQPQHF.

J is TRBJ1-6 and V is TRBV5-1, with D hard to call. V was trimmed by 5 bases and J by 9 bases, leaving 18 bases between them. This CDR3 is built from 15 residues. In germline, CDR1 is SGHRS, CDR2 YFSETQ. CDR3 sequence reads: CASRSDSPGGSPLHF. CDR3 in DNA: TGCGCCAGCAGATCAGACTCCCCCGGAGGTTCACCCCTCCACTTT.

The chain recombines TRBV28 with TRBJ1-6, with a weak D call TRBD1 (5 bases). The CDR3 extends over 12 amino acids. Trimming removed 6 bases at V and 9 bases at J, with 9 bases between. The germline V gene encodes CDR1 MDHEN and CDR2 SYDVKM. CDR3 sequence reads: CASRERGSPLHF. The CDR3 DNA is TGTGCCAGCAGGGAAAGGGGTTCACCCCTCCACTTT.

The rearrangement links TRBV12-3 or TRBV12-4 to TRBJ2-5; unclear D gene. Trimming left V 8 bases short and J 2 bases short, with 12 bases between. The CDR3 has 13 amino acids. The CDR3 bases are TGTGCCAGCGGCGTAGCCCTTCAAGAGACCCAGTACTTC. Residues: CASGVALQETQYF.

The J gene is TRBJ1-2, the V gene TRBV27; TRBD1 agrees at 10 bases. The CDR3 extends over 13 amino acids. Trimming cost V 4 bases and J 4 bases; bases outside gene matches: 0. Germline V gene sequence: CDR1 MNHEY, CDR2 SMNVEV (reference sequence). CDR3 amino acids: CASSWTGGYGYTF. CDR3 DNA sequence: TGTGCCAGCAGTTGGACAGGGGGCTATGGCTACACCTTC.

The chain couples TRBV9 to TRBJ2-7; a weak D match, TRBD2 (5 bases). The V gene's germline CDR1 is SGDLS and CDR2 YYNGEE. The CDR3 contains 14 residues. With 3 bases removed from V and 6 bases from J, the gap between germline ends came to 16 bases. The CDR3 DNA is TGTGCCAGCAGCGAAATCGGGGTGTCGGGCGAGCAGTACTTC. Translating it yields CASSEIGVSGEQYF. Drawing the rest from reference TRBV9 and TRBJ2-7, the complete variable domain is DSGVTQTPKHLITATGQRVTLRCSPRSGDLSVYWYQQSLDQGLQFLIQYYNGEERAKGNILERFSAQQFPDLHSELNLSSLELGDSALYFCASSEIGVSGEQYFGPGTRLTVT.

This clone was detected only a few times. J is TRBJ2-2 and V is TRBV28, with 7 bases aligning to TRBD1. The CDR3 is 15 residues long. V lost 6 bases, J lost 0 bases, and 4 bases stayed unmatched. Germline-derived CDR1 and CDR2 are MDHEN and SYDVKM. The CDR3 DNA reads as TGTGCCAGCAGACGGACAGGTTCGAACACCGGGGAGCTGTTTTTT. Its protein product is CASRRTGSNTGELFF.

This chain links TRBV5-1 with TRBJ2-7; D perhaps matches TRBD2 (5 bases). The CDR3 sequence is 15 residues long. Germline loops: CDR1 SGHRS, CDR2 YFSETQ. V lost 0 bases and J 9 bases, leaving 19 bases between the germline ends. CDR3 sequence (DNA): TGCGCCAGCAGCTTGGTTGTTAGCGTGTCGAGCGTGCAGTACTTC. The encoded protein is CASSLVVSVSSVQYF.

The DNA for the CDR3 is TGTGCCAGTAGTTGGGGCGGGGGCCCAGATACGCAGTATTTT. This sequence encodes CASSWGGGPDTQYF. The chain employs TRBV19 and TRBJ2-3; perhaps TRBD2 as D (7 bases). Germline CDR1 and CDR2: LNHDA and SQIVND (reference sequence). V lost 5 bases and J lost 4, with 13 bases in between. CDR3 length: 14 amino acids.

The gene calls are TRBV5-1 and TRBJ1-1; 9 nucleotides align to TRBD1. The CDR3 totals 16 residues. Trimming cost V 4 bases and J 6 bases; bases outside gene matches: 13. CDR1 and CDR2 from the germline V gene are SGHRS and YFSETQ. This chain's CDR3 is CASSPHLTGGTPEAFF. The CDR3, as DNA: TGCGCCAGCAGCCCGCACCTGACAGGGGGGACCCCTGAAGCTTTCTTT.

V gene TRBV6-6 combines with J gene TRBJ1-3; maybe TRBD1 (6 bases). The CDR3 is made up of 14 amino acids. Trimming left V 3 bases short and J 4 bases short, with 10 bases between. CDR1 MNHNY and CDR2 SVGAGI come from the germline V gene (reference sequence). The DNA for the CDR3 is TGTGCCAGCAGTTATACAGGGCTAGGAAACACCATATATTTT. It encodes CASSYTGLGNTIYF.

V usage is TRBV7-2 and J usage is TRBJ1-5, with D perhaps matching TRBD1 (6 bases). The CDR3 totals 13 residues. V was shortened by 5 bases and J by 7 bases, with 12 bases between the two germline ends. Germline V lookup: CDR1 SGHTA, CDR2 FQGNSA. The CDR3 DNA follows: TGTGCCAGCAGCCCTACAGGGATGCAGCCCCAGCATTTT. This translates into CASSPTGMQPQHF.

V and J are TRBV5-1 and TRBJ2-3; D perhaps matches TRBD1 (6 bases). The germline CDR1 and CDR2 sequences are SGHRS and YFSETQ. The CDR3 contains 16 residues. V lost 7 bases to trimming and J lost 0 bases, with 18 bases between them. The CDR3 DNA is TGCGCCAGCGCCCGGGGTGGACAGTGGAGCACAGATACGCAGTATTTT. Amino acids: CASARGGQWSTDTQYF.

This clone was found once. The chain uses TRBV4-1 and TRBJ1-2, with TRBD1 as a possible D gene (6 bases). The germline CDR1 and CDR2 sequences are MGHRA and YSYEKL. Trimming removed 4 bases from V and 4 bases from J, with 16 bases in between. This CDR3 has 15 residues. The CDR3 region has the DNA TGCGCCAGCAGCCCAGGAATACAGGGCTCCTATGGCTACACCTTC. Amino acids: CASSPGIQGSYGYTF.

The chain links TRBV11-2 to TRBJ1-2, with TRBD1 matching over 7 bases. The CDR3 is made up of 16 amino acids. In germline, CDR1 is SGHAT, CDR2 FQNNGV. Trimming took 0 bases from V and 5 from J; bases not matched to a gene: 9. For the CDR3, the DNA is TGTGCCAGCAGCTTAGATGATTGGGACAGACCTTATGGCTACACCTTC. The encoded protein is CASSLDDWDRPYGYTF.

This chain links TRBV6-5 with TRBJ2-2; D might be TRBD1 (5 bases). The CDR3 totals 15 residues. The ends were cut back, 1 base at V and 3 bases at J, with 9 bases in the middle. Germline V CDR1 and CDR2: MNHEY, SVGAGI. The CDR3 nucleotides are TGTGCCAGCAGTTACTGGGGCAGAGACACCGGGGAGCTGTTTTTT. As protein: CASSYWGRDTGELFF.

This clone was found once. The rearrangement links TRBV27 to TRBJ2-3; the match to TRBD2 covers 10 bases. Germline CDR1 MNHEY, CDR2 SMNVEV (reference sequence). The V gene end was trimmed by 6 bases and the J gene end by 6 bases; junction bases not matched to a gene: 6. The CDR3 has 14 amino acids. The CDR3 DNA reads TGTGCCAGCAGCCGGACTAGCGGATACGATACGCAGTATTTT. This translates into CASSRTSGYDTQYF.

This clone appeared a few times. This rearrangement joins TRBV6-5 to TRBJ1-4; TRBD1 aligns across 9 bases. Germline V CDR1 and CDR2: MNHEY, SVGAGI. V lost 7 bases to trimming and J lost 8 bases; unmatched junction nucleotides: 11. This CDR3 has 15 amino acids. CDR3 DNA sequence: TGTGCCAGCATCTTTGGGACAGGGCGAGGGGAAAAACTGTTTTTT. This encodes CASIFGTGRGEKLFF.